The 15 T cell receptor beta chains given below trace back to one sample, sequenced in a study of blood T cell repertoires in COVID-19. Repertoires were generated with immunoSEQ multiplex PCR, while TCRdb's copy carries only in-frame clones and drops some. The data show approximately 130,000 clones, with approximately 68% seen just once and over 2% held by the top ten. The sequenced sample was peripheral blood. These receptor sequences come from a woman between 65 and 79 years old with acute or convalescent COVID-19.

CDR3 sequence (DNA): TGTGCCAGCACCTCCCGACAGGGAGTTAATGAAAAACTGTTTTTT. Translating gives CASTSRQGVNEKLFF. The rearrangement links TRBV28 to TRBJ1-4, with 7 nucleotides matching TRBD1. With 7 bases clipped from V and 4 bases from J, the junction kept 9 bases outside the gene matches. Germline assignment: CDR1 MDHEN and CDR2 SYDVKM. The CDR3 consists of 15 residues.

The J gene is TRBJ1-2, the V gene TRBV19; D remains unclear. The CDR3 contains 12 residues. The V gene's germline CDR1 is LNHDA and CDR2 SQIVND (reference sequence). The V end was cut by 7 bases, the J end by 6 bases, with 12 bases between. The CDR3 protein is CASTGQVDGYTF. The DNA for the CDR3 is TGTGCCAGTACTGGGCAGGTGGATGGCTACACCTTC.

This clone was detected ten times or more. This chain connects TRBV5-3 to TRBJ2-2; 8 nucleotides line up with TRBD2. TRBV5-3 has ORF status, its function being uncertain. Trimming removed 0 bases from V and 0 bases from J; junction bases left unmatched: 7. This CDR3 has 18 residues. CDR3 residues: CARSLGASGWANTGELFF. The CDR3 DNA follows: TGTGCCAGAAGCTTGGGGGCTAGCGGGTGGGCGAACACCGGGGAGCTGTTTTTT.

The chain has TRBV13 and TRBJ1-2; 8 bases align to TRBD1. Germline V gives CDR1 PRHDT, CDR2 FYEKMQ (reference sequence). V lost 5 bases and J lost 0; bases outside the gene matches: 2. The CDR3 contains 14 residues. For the CDR3, the DNA is TGTGCCAGCAGCCTGGGACAGGCTAACTATGGCTACACCTTC. Its protein is CASSLGQANYGYTF. The variable domain in full, completed from reference TRBV13 and TRBJ1-2, reads AAGVIQSPRHLIKEKRETATLKCYPIPRHDTVYWYQQGPGQDPQFLISFYEKMQSDKGSIPDRFSAQQFSDYHSELNMSSLELGDSALYFCASSLGQANYGYTFGSGTRLTVV.

The V call is TRBV11-2, the J call TRBJ1-2, with 9 positions matching TRBD1. Germline CDR1 and CDR2: SGHAT and FQNNGV. V shed 5 bases, J shed 5 bases, and the junction held 6 bases outside the gene matches. This CDR3 region has 14 residues. The CDR3 nucleotides read TGTGCCAGCAGCCGTTCCGGGACAGGGTATGGCTACACCTTC. Residues: CASSRSGTGYGYTF. Drawing the rest from reference TRBV11-2 and TRBJ1-2, the complete variable domain is EAGVAQSPRYKIIEKRQSVAFWCNPISGHATLYWYQQILGQGPKLLIQFQNNGVVDDSQLPKDRFSAERLKGVDSTLKIQPAKLEDSAVYLCASSRSGTGYGYTFGSGTRLTVV.

This clone came up a few times. The rearrangement links TRBV15 to TRBJ1-6, with a possible D match to TRBD1 (6 bases). V dropped 5 bases and J dropped 1 base, with 12 bases sitting between them. The CDR3 has 16 residues. CDR1 and CDR2 from the germline V gene are LNHNV and YYDKDF (reference sequence). CDR3 in amino acids: CATSLEGGSYNSPLHF. The CDR3 coding sequence is TGTGCCACCAGCCTAGAAGGGGGTTCCTATAATTCACCCCTCCACTTT.

V gene TRBV19 combines with J gene TRBJ2-7, with TRBD2 identical over 8 bases. The germline gives CDR1 LNHDA, CDR2 SQIVND (reference sequence). V trimming: 6 bases; J trimming: 6 bases; junction bases outside the gene matches: 7. This CDR3 is 13 amino acids long. The CDR3: CASSPTSGLEQYF. The DNA for the CDR3 is TGTGCCAGTAGCCCAACTAGCGGCCTCGAGCAGTACTTC.

J is TRBJ1-2 and V is TRBV5-4, with TRBD1 identical over 10 bases. This CDR3 has 15 residues. Germline V gene lookup returns CDR1 SGHNT and CDR2 YYREEE (reference sequence). Losses at the gene ends were 4 bases for V and 7 bases for J; bases not matched to a gene: 10. The CDR3 DNA follows: TGTGCCAGCAGCGCGAGGGACAGGGGAGAGGGTGGCTACACCTTC. This gives the protein CASSARDRGEGGYTF.

The rearrangement joins TRBV3-1 (or the pseudogene TRBV3-2) to TRBJ2-7; TRBD2 agrees at 11 bases. CDR3 length: 16 amino acids. Looked up from germline, CDR1 is LGHDT and CDR2 is YNNKEL (reference sequence). Germline trimming cut 3 bases from V and 5 bases from J; bases unmatched to any gene: 9. Here the CDR3 reads CASSHRLAGYSHEQYF. In DNA form, the CDR3 reads TGTGCCAGCAGCCACCGACTAGCGGGGTATTCTCACGAGCAGTACTTC.

This clone was observed a few times. The rearrangement links TRBV4-1 to TRBJ1-1; tentative D call: TRBD1 (5 bases). CDR1 and CDR2 (germline): MGHRA, YSYEKL. V gave up 6 bases and J gave up 5 bases, with 13 bases separating them. The CDR3 sequence is 13 residues long. The CDR3 nucleotides are TGCGCCAGCAGTCAGGGTTTTAGGACTGAAGCTTTCTTT. Its translation is CASSQGFRTEAFF.

The chain combines TRBV2 with TRBJ2-2, with D perhaps matching TRBD1 (6 bases). Trimming took 5 bases from V and 0 from J, leaving 19 bases between them. The CDR3 covers 18 residues. The germline gives CDR1 SNHLY, CDR2 FYNNEI. The CDR3 DNA reads as TGTGCCAGCAGTACAGGGACGACGCCCCCCGCGAACACCGGGGAGCTGTTTTTT. Translated, it gives CASSTGTTPPANTGELFF.

V and J are TRBV30 and TRBJ2-5; 11 bases align to TRBD2. The CDR3 is made up of 15 amino acids. V shed 8 bases and J 4 bases; nucleotides not matched to a gene: 12. CDR1 and CDR2 (germline): GTSNPN, SVGIG (reference sequence). This CDR3 reads CAVGLAGGRGETQYF. The CDR3 nucleotides read TGTGCCGTGGGGCTAGCGGGAGGTAGGGGAGAGACCCAGTACTTC.

This chain uses TRBV7-9 with TRBJ2-1, with D perhaps TRBD1 (6 bases). CDR1 and CDR2 (germline): SEHNR, FQNEAQ (reference sequence). With 2 bases removed from V and 3 bases from J, the gap between germline ends came to 11 bases. CDR3 length: 15 residues. CDR3 bases: TGTGCCAGCAGCTTACTACAGGGATTCTACAATGAGCAGTTCTTC. Its translation: CASSLLQGFYNEQFF.

The chain couples TRBV6-5 to TRBJ1-3; D ambiguous. The CDR3 spans 12 residues. V lost 5 bases and J lost 4, with 6 bases in between. The germline CDR1 and CDR2 sequences are MNHEY and SVGAGI. The CDR3 DNA reads TGTGCCAGCAGTCAAAAAGGAAACACCATATATTTT. It yields the protein CASSQKGNTIYF.

The chain uses TRBV28 and TRBJ2-7; D might be TRBD2 (6 bases). Trimming took 2 bases from V and 5 from J, leaving 16 bases between them. The CDR3 contains 15 residues. The germline CDR1 and CDR2 sequences are MDHEN and SYDVKM. For the CDR3, the DNA is TGTGCCAGCAGTTTAGGAGGGGCAGGATTCCACGAGCAGTACTTC. This sequence encodes CASSLGGAGFHEQYF.